Following are 30 T cell receptor beta chains from one sample sequenced in a study of cytomegalovirus exposure and HLA in healthy donors. PCR was performed using 60 Vbeta and 13 Jbeta primers. This table comes from immunoSEQ multiplex PCR, and its TCRdb copy is limited to in-frame clones, with some not included. Here the sample spans approximately 140,000 clones, 79% being singletons. The sample was PBMCs. These receptors were taken from a man aged 45-65 years in good health and CMV-seropositive.

This clone has a handful of counts. The rearrangement links TRBV7-9 to TRBJ1-5; 7 bases fit TRBD1. This CDR3 contains 14 residues. Per germline, CDR1 SEHNR and CDR2 FQNEAQ (reference sequence). V gave up 5 bases and J gave up 5 bases; unmatched junction bases: 6. This CDR3 is CASSTGQVHQPQHF. Here the CDR3 DNA reads TGTGCCAGCAGCACCGGACAGGTGCATCAGCCCCAGCATTTT.

A single count supports this clone. The genes are TRBV2 and TRBJ2-1; D may be TRBD2 (5 bases). CDR3 length: 14 amino acids. The germline gives CDR1 SNHLY, CDR2 FYNNEI. V dropped 8 bases and J dropped 6 bases, with 17 bases sitting between them. The CDR3 nucleotides read TGTGCCAGCGAATTGACGGGGATGGTCAATGAGCAGTTCTTC. Translation: CASELTGMVNEQFF.

The genes are TRBV9 and TRBJ1-5; possibly TRBD1 for D (5 bases). The CDR3 covers 15 residues. The germline V gene encodes CDR1 SGDLS and CDR2 YYNGEE. V was clipped by 3 bases and J by 5 bases, with 15 bases between them. This CDR3 is CASSAGGVYYQPQHF. CDR3 nucleotide sequence: TGTGCCAGCAGCGCGGGGGGGGTTTACTATCAGCCCCAGCATTTT.

The gene calls are TRBV2 and TRBJ2-3, with no clear D. The V gene's germline CDR1 is SNHLY and CDR2 FYNNEI. This CDR3 contains 15 residues. The germline V and J ends were trimmed by 4 bases and 1 base, with 12 bases remaining between them. The CDR3 nucleotides read TGTGCCAGCAGTGGATTTCAGGTTCGCACAGATACGCAGTATTTT. It translates to CASSGFQVRTDTQYF.

This clone has just a few counts. The V gene is TRBV7-8, the J gene TRBJ2-1; tentative D call: TRBD2 (7 bases). Trimming removed 1 base at V and 8 bases at J, with 15 bases between. Per germline, CDR1 SGHVS and CDR2 FQNEAQ. The CDR3 has 15 residues. This chain's CDR3 is CASSLGGGAADEQFF. CDR3 coding DNA: TGTGCCAGCAGCTTAGGAGGGGGGGCCGCTGATGAGCAGTTCTTC.

This clone was observed a handful of times. The V and J genes are TRBV4-1 and TRBJ2-1; 14 bases map to TRBD2. The CDR3 is 19 residues long. Germline V gene sequence: CDR1 MGHRA, CDR2 YSYEKL. J gave up 3 bases and V 2 bases, and 9 bases lay outside the gene matches. In nucleotides, the CDR3 is TGCGCCAGCAGCCAACCGCCGGGACTAGCGGGAGTTGACTACAATGAGCAGTTCTTC. As protein: CASSQPPGLAGVDYNEQFF.

The chain carries TRBV7-2 and TRBJ2-7; TRBD2 matches 14 bases. Looked up from germline, CDR1 is SGHTA and CDR2 is FQGNSA. Trimming took 4 bases from V and 6 from J; bases not matched to a gene: 5. This CDR3 region has 15 residues. CDR3 sequence reads: CASSSGTSGSGEQYF. In nucleotides, the CDR3 is TGTGCCAGCAGCTCCGGGACTAGCGGGAGTGGCGAGCAGTACTTC.

This clone was observed a handful of times. This chain uses TRBV2 with TRBJ1-1; possibly TRBD1 for D (6 bases). Trimming took 1 base from V and 3 from J, leaving 12 bases between them. This CDR3 is built from 15 residues. Germline CDR1 and CDR2: SNHLY and FYNNEI. The CDR3 region is CASSEGGQLYTEAFF. The CDR3 DNA follows: TGTGCCAGCAGTGAAGGCGGACAGTTGTACACTGAAGCTTTCTTT.

CDR3 sequence: CASSLGFAQENEKLFF. The CDR3 DNA reads as TGCGCCAGCAGCTTGGGATTTGCACAGGAGAATGAAAAACTGTTTTTT. The rearrangement links TRBV5-1 to TRBJ1-4; D is possibly TRBD1 (5 bases). With 0 bases removed from V and 5 bases from J, the gap between germline ends came to 14 bases. The CDR3 has 16 residues. Germline CDR1 reads SGHRS; CDR2 reads YFSETQ.

This sequence joins TRBV11-3 and TRBJ1-4; D ambiguous. The CDR3 sequence is 12 residues long. Germline V gene data show CDR1 as SGHNT and CDR2 as YENEEA. The V gene lost 3 bases and the J gene lost 8 bases, with 7 bases spanning the gap. As DNA, the CDR3 is TGTGCCAGCAGCTTTCCGAGGGAAAAACTGTTTTTT. Translated, it gives CASSFPREKLFF.

This sequence joins TRBV11-3 and TRBJ2-3, with a weak D call TRBD1 (6 bases). This CDR3 has 15 residues. V shed 5 bases and J shed 3 bases, with 15 bases lying between them. From germline, CDR1 is SGHNT and CDR2 YENEEA. The CDR3 DNA reads as TGTGCCAGCAGCCAACGGCAGGGGAATACAGATACGCAGTATTTT. Translation: CASSQRQGNTDTQYF.

The chain employs TRBV28 and TRBJ2-1; 9 nucleotides match TRBD1. This CDR3 region has 15 residues. Unmatched junction bases numbered 8, after V lost 6 bases and J lost 5 bases. Germline V gene lookup returns CDR1 MDHEN and CDR2 SYDVKM. This chain's CDR3 is CASSARTGVHNEQFF. The CDR3 DNA reads as TGTGCCAGCAGCGCCCGGACAGGGGTCCACAATGAGCAGTTCTTC.

The rearrangement joins TRBV28 to TRBJ1-1; D is possibly TRBD1 (5 bases). V dropped 2 bases and J dropped 11 bases, with 12 bases sitting between them. CDR1 MDHEN and CDR2 SYDVKM come from the germline V gene. The CDR3 runs 12 residues. CDR3 residues: CASSLRSGKAFF. CDR3 nucleotide sequence: TGTGCCAGCAGTTTACGGTCAGGGAAGGCTTTCTTT.

This chain connects TRBV7-9 to TRBJ1-4; 9 nucleotides line up with TRBD1. This CDR3 spans 15 amino acids. The germline gives CDR1 SEHNR, CDR2 FQNEAQ (reference sequence). V shed 5 bases, J shed 7 bases, and the junction held 8 bases outside the gene matches. CDR3 loop: CASSPDRGNSEKLFF. CDR3 nucleotide sequence: TGTGCCAGCAGCCCAGACAGGGGGAATAGTGAAAAACTGTTTTTT.

This chain links TRBV27 with TRBJ1-5; a weak D match, TRBD1 (6 bases). Germline CDR1 MNHEY, CDR2 SMNVEV (reference sequence). The CDR3 is made up of 14 amino acids. Trimming took off 6 bases at V and 5 bases at J, with 14 bases between the two ends. The CDR3 sequence is CASRGARRDQPQHF. The CDR3 coding sequence is TGTGCCAGCAGGGGGGCACGAAGGGATCAGCCCCAGCATTTT.

Comments on this clone: At one of its ends the junction is not consistent with the germline gene, which may arise from a read error. The genes are TRBV29-1 and TRBJ1-3; D uncertain. This CDR3 contains 16 residues. Germline CDR1 reads SQVTM; CDR2 reads ANQGSEA. CDR3: CSIEGPGLLSGNTIYF. The DNA of the CDR3 is TGCAGCATTGAGGGCCCAGGCTTGCTCTCTGGAAACACCATATATTTT.

V gene TRBV5-1 combines with J gene TRBJ2-2, with TRBD2 identical over 12 bases. The CDR3 length is 17 residues. The V and J ends lost 4 bases and 6 bases, in that order; junction bases with no gene match: 10. Germline CDR1 SGHRS, CDR2 YFSETQ. The CDR3 loop is CASSPVPSGRVAGELFF. The DNA of the CDR3 is TGCGCCAGCAGCCCCGTCCCTAGCGGGAGGGTAGCCGGGGAGCTGTTTTTT.

In DNA form, the CDR3 reads TGTGCCAGCAGTTTAGGGCGGGGAGTTTCAGATACGCAGTATTTT. Protein sequence: CASSLGRGVSDTQYF. This rearrangement joins TRBV27 to TRBJ2-3, with D possibly matching TRBD2 (6 bases). The CDR3 is 15 amino acids. The V end lost 2 bases, the J end lost 4 bases, and 13 bases lay between the germline ends. Germline CDR1 and CDR2: MNHEY and SMNVEV (reference sequence).

The genes are TRBV7-9 and TRBJ2-1, with TRBD2 identical over 13 bases. This CDR3 is built from 19 residues. Per the germline V gene, CDR1 is SEHNR and CDR2 is FQNEAQ (reference sequence). The ends lost 3 bases at V and 1 base at J; junction bases unmatched: 9. The CDR3 region is CASSFKRLAGGVSYNEQFF. CDR3 in DNA: TGTGCCAGCAGCTTTAAAAGACTAGCGGGAGGCGTATCCTACAATGAGCAGTTCTTC.

V usage is TRBV27 and J usage is TRBJ2-1, with 15 bases fitting TRBD2. This CDR3 contains 19 residues. The V segment lost 6 bases and the J segment 0 bases; nucleotides outside the gene matches: 9. Germline lookup yields CDR1 MNHEY and CDR2 SMNVEV (reference sequence). In nucleotides, the CDR3 is TGTGCCAGCAGCAAGCTGGGACTAGCGGGAGGAAGCTCCTACAATGAGCAGTTCTTC. It specifies CASSKLGLAGGSSYNEQFF.

V gene TRBV19 combines with J gene TRBJ1-5; TRBD1 matches at 10 bases. In germline, CDR1 is LNHDA, CDR2 SQIVND (reference sequence). The CDR3 loop spans 15 amino acids. V lost 8 bases to trimming and J lost 3 bases; unmatched junction nucleotides: 7. CDR3 coding DNA: TGTGCCAGTTTTAAGGGACAGGGGTTCAATCAGCCCCAGCATTTT. It codes for CASFKGQGFNQPQHF.

This clone appeared a few times. This chain connects TRBV6-5 to TRBJ1-1; D call uncertain. This CDR3 region has 13 residues. With 2 bases removed from V and 4 bases from J, the gap between germline ends came to 8 bases. Germline CDR1 MNHEY, CDR2 SVGAGI. CDR3 region: CASSYRESTEAFF. The CDR3 coding sequence is TGTGCCAGCAGTTACAGGGAGAGCACTGAAGCTTTCTTT.

V gene TRBV5-1 combines with J gene TRBJ2-2; D remains unclear. CDR1 and CDR2 (germline): SGHRS, YFSETQ. The V end lost 2 bases, the J end lost 1 base, and 6 bases lay between the germline ends. CDR3 length equals 14 residues. CDR3 region: CASSLRVNTGELFF. Here the CDR3 DNA reads TGCGCCAGCAGCTTACGGGTGAACACCGGGGAGCTGTTTTTT.

The chain links TRBV15 to TRBJ2-5, with 7 bases that match TRBD2. CDR3 length: 17 amino acids. CDR1 LNHNV and CDR2 YYDKDF come from the germline V gene (reference sequence). Trimming removed 5 bases from V and 5 bases from J; junction bases left unmatched: 17. Here the CDR3 reads CATSAPPLSGTGETQYF. The CDR3 nucleotides read TGTGCCACCAGCGCACCTCCCTTAAGCGGGACGGGGGAGACCCAGTACTTC.

This clone has only a few counts. The genes are TRBV19 and TRBJ2-7; D might be TRBD2 (5 bases). V shed 2 bases and J shed 0 bases, with 8 bases lying between them. Germline CDR1 and CDR2: LNHDA and SQIVND (reference sequence). The length of the CDR3 is 14 residues. CDR3 loop: CASSIQDSSYEQYF. DNA of the CDR3: TGTGCCAGTAGTATACAGGACTCCTCCTACGAGCAGTACTTC.

J is TRBJ1-1 and V is TRBV9, with 9 bases fitting TRBD1. Germline loops: CDR1 SGDLS, CDR2 YYNGEE. The CDR3 runs to 15 residues. Trimming removed 3 bases from V and 1 base from J; junction bases left unmatched: 4. The CDR3 loop reads CASSAQGQGNTEAFF. CDR3 nucleotide sequence: TGTGCCAGCAGCGCTCAGGGACAGGGGAACACTGAAGCTTTCTTT.

J is TRBJ1-4 and V is TRBV5-5, with 8 bases lining up with TRBD1. Unmatched junction bases numbered 2, after V lost 2 bases and J lost 5 bases. This CDR3 comprises 14 residues. Germline V CDR1 and CDR2: SGHKS, YYEKEE (reference sequence). The CDR3 coding sequence is TGTGCCAGCAGCTTTACAGGGGGGAATGAAAAACTGTTTTTT. Translation: CASSFTGGNEKLFF.

The chain combines TRBV19 with TRBJ2-7; 7 nucleotides agree with TRBD1. CDR1 is LNHDA and CDR2 is SQIVND in the germline V gene (reference sequence). CDR3 size: 15 residues. After removal of 3 bases from V and 1 base from J, the junction contained 6 bases not matched to a gene. CDR3 coding DNA: TGTGCCAGTAGTATCGGGGACAGCCCATCCTACGAGCAGTACTTC. Its translation: CASSIGDSPSYEQYF.

This chain links TRBV11-3 with TRBJ2-5, with D possibly TRBD2 on 5 matching bases. V was cut by 1 base and J by 4 bases, with 13 bases left in between. The CDR3 contains 15 residues. CDR1 SGHNT and CDR2 YENEEA come from the germline V gene. In nucleotides, the CDR3 is TGTGCCAGCAGCTTAGGAGGGTCTCGGGGAGAGACCCAGTACTTC. Translating gives CASSLGGSRGETQYF.

In this sample, this clone turned up once. The rearrangement joins TRBV5-1 to TRBJ2-7; D is ambiguous. Germline-derived CDR1 and CDR2 are SGHRS and YFSETQ. The V end lost 3 bases, the J end lost 2 bases, and 12 bases lay between the germline ends. CDR3 size: 14 residues. CDR3 loop: CASSSRRVAYEQYF. The CDR3 coding sequence is TGCGCCAGCAGCTCCCGACGGGTAGCCTACGAGCAGTACTTC. Using reference TRBV5-1 and TRBJ2-7 for the parts outside the CDR3, the full variable domain is KAGVTQTPRYLIKTRGQQVTLSCSPISGHRSVSWYQQTPGQGLQFLFEYFSETQRNKGNFPGRFSGRQFSNSRSEMNVSTLELGDSALYLCASSSRRVAYEQYFGPGTRLTVT.